The 25 T cell receptor beta chains below all came from one sample that was sequenced in a study of blood T cells in healthy people across ages. With a J-beta primer mix and a sample-barcoded 5' primer, a second PCR ran about 7 to 12 cycles. Via MiXCR, TCRdb re-called the 5' RACE reads, giving one row per CDR3 protein. The data show fewer than 600,000 distinct CDR3 sequences, about a quarter seen once. This sample was shared with a second study, whose subject was T cells of mothers and their children.

The material sequenced was blood. Receptors originate from a boy aged 2 to 9 in good health.

The genes are TRBV11-2 and TRBJ2-6; D call uncertain. The CDR3 runs to 17 residues. Germline V gene data show CDR1 as SGHAT and CDR2 as FQNNGV. The V end lost 5 bases, the J end lost 1 base, and 15 bases lay between the germline ends. CDR3 residues: CASSTLAASSGANVLTF. CDR3 nucleotide sequence: TGTGCCAGCAGCACTCTGGCCGCCAGTTCTGGGGCCAACGTCCTGACTTTC.

The chain employs TRBV6-4 and TRBJ2-1; 8 positions agree with TRBD2. V trimming: 4 bases; J trimming: 8 bases; junction bases outside the gene matches: 10. There are 15 residues in the CDR3. The germline V gene encodes CDR1 MRHNA and CDR2 SNTAGT. CDR3 in amino acids: CASSVSAGVSHEQFF. In DNA, the CDR3 is TGTGCCAGCAGTGTATCAGCGGGAGTGTCCCATGAGCAGTTCTTC.

In DNA, the CDR3 is TGTGCCAGCGAACAGACAGGGTCAATGGGTGGCTACACCTTC. This gives the protein CASEQTGSMGGYTF. The rearrangement links TRBV3-1 to TRBJ1-2; 7 bases fit TRBD1. The CDR3 has 14 residues. Germline V gene data show CDR1 as LGHDT and CDR2 as YNNKEL (reference sequence). The V gene end was trimmed by 8 bases and the J gene end by 7 bases; junction bases not matched to a gene: 13.

This clonotype was found a few times. The V and J genes are TRBV3-1 and TRBJ2-1, with TRBD2 matching 9 bases. This CDR3 contains 16 residues. J lost 4 bases, V lost 4 bases, and 8 bases had no gene match. Germline V gives CDR1 LGHDT, CDR2 YNNKEL (reference sequence). In nucleotides, the CDR3 is TGTGCCAGCAGCCGGGCGGGACTAGCACAATACAATGAGCAGTTCTTC. As protein: CASSRAGLAQYNEQFF.

The gene calls are TRBV4-1 and TRBJ2-2; 10 nucleotides match TRBD1. Germline CDR1 and CDR2: MGHRA and YSYEKL. The CDR3 totals 15 residues. After removal of 2 bases from V and 10 bases from J, the junction contained 7 bases not matched to a gene. Here the CDR3 reads CASSQIPGQGLELFF. In nucleotides, the CDR3 is TGCGCCAGCAGCCAAATACCGGGACAGGGGCTGGAGCTGTTTTTT.

This chain connects TRBV6-2 or TRBV6-3 to TRBJ2-5; D tentatively fits TRBD1 or TRBD2 (7 bases each). The assigned J gene may be wrong: the sequence end matches TRBJ2-1 better. CDR3 length: 15 amino acids. Germline V CDR1 and CDR2: MNHEY, SVGEGT. CDR3 sequence: CASSYGRGPYNEQFF. The DNA for the CDR3 is TGTGCCAGCAGTTACGGGAGGGGGCCCTACAATGAGCAGTTCTTC.

This rearrangement joins TRBV7-2 to TRBJ2-5, with D perhaps assigned TRBD1 or TRBD2 (5 bases each). TRBJ2-7 matches the DNA end more closely, so the J call is doubtful. Germline-derived CDR1 and CDR2 are SGHTA and FQGNSA. The CDR3 consists of 13 residues. The CDR3 loop is CASSPAWGSEQYF. The CDR3 nucleotides are TGTGCCAGCAGCCCGGCCTGGGGGTCCGAGCAGTACTTC.

This clonotype turned up a few times. The chain joins TRBV9 to TRBJ2-7; D ambiguous. Trimming removed 0 bases from V and 2 bases from J, with 12 bases in between. The germline gives CDR1 SGDLS, CDR2 YYNGEE. CDR3 size: 15 residues. The DNA of the CDR3 is TGTGCCAGCAGCGTAGGGTCTAGAACTCCCTACGAGCAGTACTTC. Translation: CASSVGSRTPYEQYF.

This clonotype was counted between two and nine times. The chain carries TRBV3-1 and TRBJ2-2; a possible D gene is TRBD1 (6 bases). This CDR3 contains 16 residues. V was cut by 5 bases and J by 2 bases, with 15 bases left in between. Per the germline V gene, CDR1 is LGHDT and CDR2 is YNNKEL (reference sequence). The CDR3 DNA is TGTGCCAGCAGCTTAACCGGGACAACTAACACCGGGGAGCTGTTTTTT. Its protein product is CASSLTGTTNTGELFF. The variable domain in full, with the rest retrieved from reference TRBV3-1 and TRBJ2-2, is DTAVSQTPKYLVTQMGNDKSIKCEQNLGHDTMYWYKQDSKKFLKIMFSYNNKELIINETVPNRFSPKSPDKAHLNLHINSLELGDSAVYFCASSLTGTTNTGELFFGEGSRLTVL.

The chain combines TRBV5-5 with TRBJ2-1, with 9 positions matching TRBD1. Judging by the DNA end, TRBJ2-5 fits better; the J call may be wrong. The CDR3 contains 13 residues. The germline V gene encodes CDR1 SGHKS and CDR2 YYEKEE (reference sequence). The CDR3 DNA is TGTGCCAGCAAAACCGGACAGGGGAAAGTCCAGTACTTC. Translating gives CASKTGQGKVQYF.

This clonotype was observed a few times. The CDR3 DNA reads as TGCAGCGGGACCTCTAGCACAGATACGCAGTATTTT. Translating gives CSGTSSTDTQYF. The chain couples TRBV29-1 to TRBJ2-3; D unresolved. CDR3 length: 12 amino acids. V was trimmed by 7 bases and J by 0 bases, leaving 8 bases between them. Germline V gives CDR1 SQVTM, CDR2 ANQGSEA.

This chain connects TRBV3-1 to TRBJ2-5; D could derive from TRBD1 or TRBD2 (6 bases each). Germline V gene sequence: CDR1 LGHDT, CDR2 YNNKEL (reference sequence). CDR3 length: 15 amino acids. V lost 2 bases, J lost 2 bases, and 12 bases lay in between. The CDR3 is CASSQRGRSQETQYF. The CDR3 region has the DNA TGTGCCAGCAGCCAACGGGGGCGGAGTCAAGAGACCCAGTACTTC.

The V gene is TRBV10-3, the J gene TRBJ1-6; D ambiguous. Germline CDR1 reads ENHRY; CDR2 reads SYGVKD. This CDR3 is 15 amino acids long. The germline V and J ends were trimmed by 0 bases and 7 bases, with 10 bases remaining between them. The CDR3 nucleotides read TGTGCCATCAGTGAGTCCGACCCGAGGAATTCACCCCTCCACTTT. Translation gives CAISESDPRNSPLHF.

This chain joins TRBV5-1 and TRBJ1-2, with TRBD1 matching 7 bases. The CDR3 length is 16 residues. The J segment lost 2 bases and the V segment lost 5 bases, leaving 12 bases of the junction unmatched. Germline V gene sequence: CDR1 SGHRS, CDR2 YFSETQ. The CDR3 nucleotides are TGCGCCAGCAGTAAAGGGGGCGCTCAGCGAAACTATGGCTACACCTTC. Translated: CASSKGGAQRNYGYTF. Using reference TRBV5-1 and TRBJ1-2 for the parts outside the CDR3, the full variable domain is KAGVTQTPRYLIKTRGQQVTLSCSPISGHRSVSWYQQTPGQGLQFLFEYFSETQRNKGNFPGRFSGRQFSNSRSEMNVSTLELGDSALYLCASSKGGAQRNYGYTFGSGTRLTVV.

This clonotype showed up many times. The chain joins TRBV5-6 to TRBJ2-5, with D uncertain. V lost 0 bases, J lost 4 bases, and 4 bases lay in between. Germline V gives CDR1 SGHDT, CDR2 YYEEEE. The CDR3 runs to 12 residues. CDR3 in amino acids: CASSLVTETQYF. DNA for the CDR3: TGTGCCAGCAGCTTGGTGACAGAGACCCAGTACTTC. The full variable domain, its missing parts supplied by reference TRBV5-6 and TRBJ2-5, is DAGVTQSPTHLIKTRGQQVTLRCSPKSGHDTVSWYQQALGQGPQFIFQYYEEEERQRGNFPDRFSGHQFPNYSSELNVNALLLGDSALYLCASSLVTETQYFGPGTRLLVL.

This clonotype has a handful of counts. The chain uses TRBV4-1 and TRBJ2-4; TRBD1 matches at 7 bases. J gave up 7 bases and V 3 bases, and 6 bases lay outside the gene matches. The CDR3 has 14 amino acids. Germline V gene sequence: CDR1 MGHRA, CDR2 YSYEKL. The chain's CDR3 is CASSQLRQGNIQYF. DNA for the CDR3: TGCGCCAGCAGCCAGCTCCGACAGGGTAACATTCAGTACTTC.

The sample holds a few counts of this clonotype. The chain combines TRBV5-6 with TRBJ1-1; possibly TRBD1 for D (5 bases). There are 14 residues in the CDR3. Trimming took 5 bases from V and 0 from J, leaving 11 bases between them. Germline values: CDR1 SGHDT, CDR2 YYEEEE. The CDR3 region has the DNA TGTGCCAGCAGGCAGGGCTGGATGAACACTGAAGCTTTCTTT. It is translated as CASRQGWMNTEAFF.

J is TRBJ2-5 and V is TRBV9; 7 bases fit TRBD2. This CDR3 region has 16 residues. V dropped 3 bases and J dropped 0; count of bases not matched to a gene: 8. The V gene's germline CDR1 is SGDLS and CDR2 YYNGEE. The CDR3 bases are TGTGCCAGCAGCGACGAGCTCGGGGGGTACCAAGAGACCCAGTACTTC. This translates into CASSDELGGYQETQYF.

The chain links TRBV20-1 to TRBJ2-4; no firm D call. Germline CDR1 reads DFQATT; CDR2 reads SNEGSKA (reference sequence). V lost 1 base and J lost 11, with 9 bases in between. The CDR3 loop spans 11 amino acids. DNA for the CDR3: TGCAGTGCTAGAGGGCCCTCGGTTCAGTACTTC. Translating gives CSARGPSVQYF.

In this sample, this clonotype turned up a few times. The rearrangement links TRBV6-5 to TRBJ2-5; TRBD1 aligns across 8 bases. Losses at the gene ends were 5 bases for V and 9 bases for J; bases not matched to a gene: 14. Germline CDR1 reads MNHEY; CDR2 reads SVGAGI. The CDR3 has 15 amino acids. Here the CDR3 reads CASSPGQGRKRPQYF. In nucleotides, the CDR3 is TGTGCCAGCAGTCCAGGACAGGGACGAAAGAGACCCCAGTACTTC.

The rearrangement links TRBV10-3 to TRBJ1-4; D uncertain. Germline CDR1 and CDR2: ENHRY and SYGVKD. Between the trimmed V and J ends, which lost 0 bases and 3 bases, there was a span of 2 bases. This CDR3 has 13 residues. CDR3: CAISESSNEKLFF. The CDR3 DNA sequence: TGTGCCATCAGTGAGTCATCTAATGAAAAACTGTTTTTT.

This clonotype has only a few counts. The chain couples TRBV29-1 to TRBJ2-3; D call uncertain. Looked up from germline, CDR1 is SQVTM and CDR2 is ANQGSEA. Trimming removed 8 bases from V and 5 bases from J, with 17 bases in between. This CDR3 is 13 amino acids long. CDR3 in amino acids: CSLSHHTGDTQYF. CDR3 in DNA: TGCAGCCTTAGTCACCATACGGGAGATACGCAGTATTTT.

The chain carries TRBV12-3 or TRBV12-4 and TRBJ2-7; no definite D call. The V and J ends lost 5 bases and 9 bases respectively, with 11 bases between them. This CDR3 spans 11 amino acids. Here the CDR3 reads CASSAYSAQYF. The CDR3, as DNA: TGTGCCAGCAGTGCTTACTCCGCGCAGTACTTC.

This clonotype was counted a few times. The chain is built from TRBV6-2 or TRBV6-3 and TRBJ2-7; TRBD1 might be the D (5 bases). Trimming removed 5 bases at V and 0 bases at J, with 11 bases between. CDR1 and CDR2 from the germline V gene are MNHEY and SVGEGT. The CDR3 contains 14 residues. The CDR3 DNA follows: TGTGCCAGCAGTCCGTGGGGCACCTCCTACGAGCAGTACTTC. Its protein is CASSPWGTSYEQYF.

V and J are TRBV11-2 and TRBJ2-1; 9 nucleotides match TRBD2. CDR1 SGHAT and CDR2 FQNNGV come from the germline V gene. This CDR3 contains 18 residues. Losses at the gene ends were 2 bases for V and 2 bases for J; bases not matched to a gene: 10. The CDR3 sequence is CASSLRPTSGATYNEQFF. The CDR3 DNA sequence: TGTGCCAGCAGCTTAAGGCCGACTAGCGGAGCGACCTACAATGAGCAGTTCTTC. Using reference TRBV11-2 and TRBJ2-1 for the parts outside the CDR3, the full variable domain is EAGVAQSPRYKIIEKRQSVAFWCNPISGHATLYWYQQILGQGPKLLIQFQNNGVVDDSQLPKDRFSAERLKGVDSTLKIQPAKLEDSAVYLCASSLRPTSGATYNEQFFGPGTRLTVL.